Below, one TCR beta chain is given with its context. Here immunoSEQ multiplex PCR was the method, and the copy in TCRdb shows in-frame clones only, minus some. Of some 700,000 clones listed, 70% to 90% are singletons. The data are from a study of shared T cell receptors in the human thymus. The length of the CDR3 is 18 residues. Germline V lookup: CDR1 LNHNV, CDR2 YYDKDF (reference sequence). J gave up 8 bases and V 2 bases, and 18 bases lay outside the gene matches. The same sample was also studied in work on human thymus T cells. This second study notes: Corrective surgery for congenital heart defects was being performed on the healthy Finnish infants who served as donors. Corrective heart surgery yielded the resections from which the thymus tissue came. An apparent bias in V and J gene usage was seen in thymic and blood repertoires. Unrelated people showed highly overlapping thymic repertoires, related research reported.

The chain links TRBV15 to TRBJ1-2; 9 bases line up with TRBD1. The clonotype originates from a boy younger than two with a congenital heart defect. The sample consisted of thymocytes. As DNA, the CDR3 is TGTGCCACCAGCAGACCAACCGGGACAGGGTTCACCTTGAAAGGCTACACCTTC. Translated, it gives CATSRPTGTGFTLKGYTF.